This TCR beta chain was sequenced during a study of cytomegalovirus exposure and HLA in healthy donors. Findings and caveats of the study: Later analysis identified several of the most significant clusters that appeared linked to common viral pathogens. Researchers reportedly found TCR beta sequences accurately predicted most subjects' HLA-A and HLA-B alleles. Cytomegalovirus-associated TCR beta chains were listed, numbering some 150.

The CDR3 spans 12 residues. The germline gives CDR1 SQVTM, CDR2 ANQGSEA. V dropped 4 bases and J dropped 7 bases, with 13 bases sitting between them. Healthy bone marrow donors made up the donor group. A note on this clone: As yet, its antigen is unknown.

PCR used 60 Vbeta primers and 13 Jbeta primers. This table comes from immunoSEQ multiplex PCR, and its TCRdb copy is limited to in-frame clones, with some not included. The profile shows about 140,000 clones, around 86% of them singletons. The chain has TRBV29-1 and TRBJ1-2; D ambiguous. The sequenced sample was PBMCs. The receptor was derived from a woman aged 45-65 years in good health and CMV-seropositive. The CDR3 DNA is TGCAGCGTTGGGGGTCGGGGTTCTGGCTACACCTTC. Encoded protein: CSVGGRGSGYTF.